These 25 T cell receptor beta chains came from one sample sequenced in a study of blood T cells in healthy people across ages. Using a J-beta primer mix together with a sample-barcoded 5' primer, a second PCR was run for about 6 to 11 cycles. Using its own MiXCR run on the 5' RACE reads, TCRdb lists one record per CDR3 protein. Among 1,800,000 or so distinct CDR3 sequences listed, around 42% were seen once. Sequencing used blood. The receptors come from a human donor in good health.

This clonotype was detected only once. The chain's CDR3 is CASKAGGVNEQFF. The CDR3 nucleotides are TGCGCCAGCAAGGCGGGGGGGGTGAATGAGCAGTTCTTC. This sequence joins TRBV10-2 and TRBJ2-1; 9 nucleotides line up with TRBD2. Germline-derived CDR1 and CDR2 are WSHSY and SAAADI. V trimming: 7 bases; J trimming: 7 bases; junction bases outside the gene matches: 5. The CDR3 runs to 13 residues.

This sequence joins TRBV12-3 or TRBV12-4 and TRBJ2-1; a possible D gene is TRBD2 (7 bases). Trimming stripped 7 bases from V and 2 bases from J, with 12 bases between. This CDR3 has 14 residues. CDR3 DNA sequence: TGTGCCAGCAATGGGGGGGCTCCCTACAATGAGCAGTTCTTC. It codes for CASNGGAPYNEQFF.

This clonotype came up many times. V usage is TRBV20-1 and J usage is TRBJ2-1; D is uncertain. CDR1 DFQATT and CDR2 SNEGSKA come from the germline V gene (reference sequence). CDR3 size: 12 residues. V was cut by 5 bases and J by 9 bases, with 14 bases left in between. The CDR3, as DNA: TGCAGTGCTCCACAACACGGCACTGAGCAGTTCTTC. It encodes CSAPQHGTEQFF.

This clonotype was detected a few times. The chain recombines TRBV11-2 with TRBJ2-7; TRBD2 aligns across 9 bases. The V gene end was trimmed by 1 base and the J gene end by 3 bases; junction bases not matched to a gene: 4. This CDR3 is 15 amino acids long. Germline-derived CDR1 and CDR2 are SGHAT and FQNNGV. The chain's CDR3 is CASSLAPSGDYEQYF. The CDR3 DNA reads TGTGCCAGCAGCTTAGCTCCTAGCGGGGACTACGAGCAGTACTTC.

V usage is TRBV2 and J usage is TRBJ2-5; perhaps TRBD1 as D (5 bases). The CDR3 length is 14 residues. Germline CDR1 SNHLY, CDR2 FYNNEI. The ends were cut back, 4 bases at V and 2 bases at J, with 11 bases in the middle. The DNA for the CDR3 is TGTGCCAGCAGTGTAGTGACAGCTCAAGAGACCCAGTACTTC. It translates to CASSVVTAQETQYF.

Of note for this clonotype: A clone one base away is much larger, so this may be a read error. The chain is built from TRBV7-2 and TRBJ2-3; D not resolved. Per the germline V gene, CDR1 is SGHTA and CDR2 is FQGNSA. This CDR3 region has 15 residues. The CDR3: CASSLLGAVRDTQCF. The CDR3 DNA sequence: TGTGCCAGCAGCTTACTTGGCGCGGTGAGAGATACGCAGTGTTTT.

The chain joins TRBV7-2 to TRBJ2-5, with D possibly being TRBD1 or TRBD2 (6 bases each). Germline assignment: CDR1 SGHTA and CDR2 FQGNSA. The CDR3 length is 12 residues. V shed 8 bases and J shed 5 bases, with 12 bases lying between them. CDR3 sequence: CASRGRKETQYF. The CDR3 region has the DNA TGTGCCAGCCGGGGGCGGAAGGAGACCCAGTACTTC.

This clonotype was counted ten times or more. J is TRBJ2-3 and V is TRBV6-1; D may be TRBD2 (5 bases). Trimming cost V 7 bases and J 1 base, with 15 bases left between them. In germline, CDR1 is MNHNS, CDR2 SASEGT. This CDR3 comprises 15 residues. The CDR3 loop is CASTQDAGGTDTQYF. Here the CDR3 DNA reads TGTGCCAGCACCCAGGATGCGGGTGGCACAGATACGCAGTATTTT.

This clonotype has more than one count but fewer than ten. The J gene is TRBJ2-7, the V gene TRBV28; TRBD1 matches at 8 bases. CDR3 size: 15 residues. The V gene end was trimmed by 7 bases and the J gene end by 4 bases; junction bases not matched to a gene: 12. Germline V gene lookup returns CDR1 MDHEN and CDR2 SYDVKM. The CDR3 nucleotides read TGTGCCAGCAAGAACACCCCGGGACAGGATTACGAGCAGTACTTC. Translated, it gives CASKNTPGQDYEQYF.

This clonotype was found a few times. V is TRBV4-3 and J is TRBJ2-5; 8 bases match TRBD1. The end of the DNA is better explained by TRBJ2-7, so the J call may be wrong. Germline V CDR1 and CDR2: LGHNA, YSLEER. CDR3 length: 15 residues. CDR3 bases: TGCGCCAGCAGCCAAGAGAGACAGGGGAACTACGAGCAGTACTTC. This translates into CASSQERQGNYEQYF.

This chain connects TRBV6-5 to TRBJ1-5; D is possibly TRBD1 (6 bases). V was clipped by 5 bases and J by 5 bases, with 19 bases between them. The length of the CDR3 is 16 residues. CDR1 MNHEY and CDR2 SVGAGI come from the germline V gene. CDR3 bases: TGTGCCAGCAGTAACTTGGGGGGGGCTTACGATCAGCCCCAGCATTTT. Protein sequence: CASSNLGGAYDQPQHF.

This chain links TRBV5-6 with TRBJ2-3; D not resolved. Per the germline V gene, CDR1 is SGHDT and CDR2 is YYEEEE. This CDR3 spans 15 amino acids. Trimming removed 0 bases from V and 2 bases from J, with 10 bases in between. The CDR3 bases are TGTGCCAGCAGCTTGGTTGAAGACTTCACAGATACGCAGTATTTT. Protein product: CASSLVEDFTDTQYF.

This clonotype was counted between two and nine times. The CDR3: CASSLLRDHNEQFF. Written as DNA, the CDR3 is TGTGCCAGCAGTTTATTACGGGACCACAATGAGCAGTTCTTC. The rearrangement uses TRBV28 and TRBJ2-1, with D tentatively TRBD1 or TRBD2 (5 bases each). Looked up from germline, CDR1 is MDHEN and CDR2 is SYDVKM. This CDR3 has 14 amino acids. The ends were cut back, 1 base at V and 5 bases at J, with 9 bases in the middle. The entire variable domain, with the rest obtained from reference TRBV28 and TRBJ2-1, is as follows: DVKVTQSSRYLVKRTGEKVFLECVQDMDHENMFWYRQDPGLGLRLIYFSYDVKMKEKGDIPEGYSVSREKKERFSLILESASTNQTSMYLCASSLLRDHNEQFFGPGTRLTVL.

This chain links TRBV29-1 with TRBJ1-2; D is unresolved. V shed 1 base and J shed 8 bases, with 14 bases lying between them. Germline assignment: CDR1 SQVTM and CDR2 ANQGSEA. The CDR3 totals 13 residues. Written as DNA, the CDR3 is TGCAGCGTTGAAGGTTTATGGGGTCAAGGCTACACCTTC. Protein: CSVEGLWGQGYTF.

The genes are TRBV5-1 and TRBJ2-1; TRBD2 is a possible D gene (7 bases). The germline gives CDR1 SGHRS, CDR2 YFSETQ. V shed 0 bases and J shed 7 bases, with 14 bases lying between them. This CDR3 contains 15 residues. CDR3 DNA sequence: TGCGCCAGCAGCTTGGAGGGGGGGCTTAGGAATGAGCAGTTCTTC. Protein sequence: CASSLEGGLRNEQFF.

V gene TRBV9 combines with J gene TRBJ1-3; D remains ambiguous. The V and J ends lost 3 bases and 3 bases respectively, with 13 bases between them. The germline V gene encodes CDR1 SGDLS and CDR2 YYNGEE. The CDR3 is 15 residues long. The CDR3 loop is CASSDRTFDGNTIYF. The CDR3 region has the DNA TGTGCCAGCAGCGACCGGACGTTCGATGGAAACACCATATATTTT.

The chain combines TRBV12-3 or TRBV12-4 with TRBJ2-3; 8 positions match TRBD2. CDR3 length equals 15 residues. V trimming: 4 bases; J trimming: 2 bases; junction bases outside the gene matches: 5. CDR3 sequence (DNA): TGTGCCAGCAGTTACAGCGGGGGAAACACAGATACGCAGTATTTT. It translates to CASSYSGGNTDTQYF.

In its sample, this clonotype was seen a few times. The rearrangement joins TRBV7-9 to TRBJ1-1; D is unclear. V was cut by 5 bases and J by 1 base, with 11 bases left in between. Germline CDR1 and CDR2: SEHNR and FQNEAQ (reference sequence). The CDR3 is 14 residues long. The CDR3 DNA follows: TGTGCCAGCAGCCAAGTCGCGGGGAACACTGAAGCTTTCTTT. Its translation: CASSQVAGNTEAFF. The variable domain in full, completed from reference TRBV7-9 and TRBJ1-1, reads DTGVSQNPRHKITKRGQNVTFRCDPISEHNRLYWYRQTLGQGPEFLTYFQNEAQLEKSRLLSDRFSAERPKGSFSTLEIQRTEQGDSAMYLCASSQVAGNTEAFFGQGTRLTVV.

This clonotype showed up many times. The chain combines TRBV7-2 with TRBJ2-3; D unresolved. CDR3 length: 14 residues. Trimming removed 4 bases from V and 0 bases from J, with 8 bases in between. Germline V gene lookup returns CDR1 SGHTA and CDR2 FQGNSA. The CDR3 protein is CASSSLTSTDTQYF. In DNA form, the CDR3 reads TGTGCCAGCAGCTCACTTACTAGCACAGATACGCAGTATTTT.

The chain employs TRBV20-1 and TRBJ2-5; 7 nucleotides match TRBD2. Germline CDR1 and CDR2: DFQATT and SNEGSKA (reference sequence). The CDR3 runs 13 residues. V was pared by 4 bases and J by 5 bases, with 7 bases of the junction left unmatched. Written as DNA, the CDR3 is TGCAGTGCTACGGCGGGGGACGGGGAGACCCAGTACTTC. Its translation: CSATAGDGETQYF.

This clonotype came up a few times. The chain couples TRBV27 to TRBJ2-1, with TRBD1 identical over 9 bases. The V gene end was trimmed by 3 bases and the J gene end by 8 bases; junction bases not matched to a gene: 17. The CDR3 covers 18 residues. The germline CDR1 and CDR2 sequences are MNHEY and SMNVEV (reference sequence). The CDR3 here is CASSLPTGTGFIGDEQFF. DNA of the CDR3: TGTGCCAGCAGTTTGCCTACCGGGACAGGGTTTATTGGGGATGAGCAGTTCTTC.

This clonotype was observed a few times. This chain links TRBV6-1 with TRBJ2-5; no reliable D call. V lost 3 bases, J lost 0 bases, and 8 bases lay in between. Looked up from germline, CDR1 is MNHNS and CDR2 is SASEGT. There are 14 residues in the CDR3. CDR3 nucleotides: TGTGCCAGCAGTGAGCATACTAACCAAGAGACCCAGTACTTC. Translating it yields CASSEHTNQETQYF.

The rearrangement uses TRBV2 and TRBJ2-2; 8 nucleotides align to TRBD2. The germline V gene encodes CDR1 SNHLY and CDR2 FYNNEI. The CDR3 consists of 15 residues. V shed 4 bases, J shed 5 bases, and the junction held 6 bases outside the gene matches. The CDR3 bases are TGTGCCAGCAGTGTCAGCCAGCGGGGGACCGGGGAGCTGTTTTTT. Encoded protein: CASSVSQRGTGELFF.

The rearrangement joins TRBV29-1 to TRBJ2-1, with D uncertain. Germline-derived CDR1 and CDR2 are SQVTM and ANQGSEA. Trimming left V 7 bases short and J 3 bases short, with 13 bases between. The CDR3 has 13 amino acids. For the CDR3, the DNA is TGCAGCGCCCCGCTAGGGCTCTACAATGAGCAGTTCTTC. The encoded protein is CSAPLGLYNEQFF.

The table lists this clonotype with a few counts. The chain carries TRBV11-3 and TRBJ2-5; 12 nucleotides agree with TRBD2. Germline V CDR1 and CDR2: SGHNT, YENEEA. The CDR3 spans 17 residues. Trimming removed 3 bases from V and 5 bases from J; junction bases left unmatched: 10. The CDR3 loop is CASSFRLAGATGETQYF. The DNA of the CDR3 is TGTGCCAGCAGCTTCCGACTAGCGGGGGCCACAGGGGAGACCCAGTACTTC.